This TCR beta chain emerged from a study of shared clonotypes between healthy human individuals. Study-wide points: Investigators expected sequencing depth to affect clonotype sharing among donors.

A note on this clone: Its matching antigen is unknown.

The CDR3 covers 15 residues. The germline V gene has CDR1 SGHNT and CDR2 YYREEE (reference sequence). Trimming took 4 bases from V and 1 from J, leaving 14 bases between them. Method: immunoSEQ multiplex PCR; TCRdb's copy keeps in-frame clones and lacks some. Of about 680,000 clones in the sample, about 74% are singletons; the top ten hold more than 1.5%. The sample consisted of memory CD4+ T cells sorted from blood. As for subset: CD45RA-negative fraction. This sequence originates from a woman aged 25 to 45 in good health. The chain combines TRBV5-4 with TRBJ1-1, with a tentative D call TRBD1 (6 bases). CDR3 in amino acids: CASSTPGHKNTEAFF. The CDR3 DNA sequence: TGTGCCAGCAGCACCCCGGGACACAAGAACACTGAAGCTTTCTTT.